Presented here are 13 T cell receptor beta chains from one specimen sequenced in a study of blood T cell repertoires in COVID-19. Measured with immunoSEQ multiplex PCR; TCRdb has only the in-frame clones, and not every one. This table has over 150,000 clones, over 80% appearing once. Source material: peripheral blood. The receptors here all came from an older woman with acute or convalescent COVID-19.

This clone turned up a few times. J is TRBJ1-2 and V is TRBV28, with 7 nucleotides matching TRBD1. In germline, CDR1 is MDHEN, CDR2 SYDVKM. With 4 bases clipped from V and 5 bases from J, the junction kept 10 bases outside the gene matches. CDR3 length: 15 amino acids. CDR3 nucleotide sequence: TGTGCCAGCAGTTCTGACGGACAGGCTTTTTATGGCTACACCTTC. Translating it yields CASSSDGQAFYGYTF.

A few counts support this clone. This sequence joins TRBV7-2 and TRBJ1-2, with D perhaps TRBD1 (5 bases). Looked up from germline, CDR1 is SGHTA and CDR2 is FQGNSA. Deletions cut 4 bases from V and 8 bases from J, with 17 bases between. This CDR3 is 14 amino acids long. CDR3 DNA sequence: TGTGCCAGCAGCTATGACCGGACAACGGAAGGCTACACCTTC. It is translated as CASSYDRTTEGYTF.

This rearrangement joins TRBV28 to TRBJ1-5; weak D call: TRBD1 (6 bases). Germline CDR1 is MDHEN and CDR2 is SYDVKM. The V gene lost 3 bases and the J gene lost 3 bases, with 12 bases spanning the gap. CDR3 size: 15 residues. The CDR3: CASSFTGSFNQPQHF. CDR3 sequence (DNA): TGTGCCAGCAGTTTTACAGGGAGCTTCAATCAGCCCCAGCATTTT. Based on the CDR3 plus reference TRBV28 and TRBJ1-5, the full variable domain is DVKVTQSSRYLVKRTGEKVFLECVQDMDHENMFWYRQDPGLGLRLIYFSYDVKMKEKGDIPEGYSVSREKKERFSLILESASTNQTSMYLCASSFTGSFNQPQHFGDGTRLSIL.

In regard to this clone: The identical CDR3 is also encoded by other nucleotide sequences in the sample. The CDR3 coding sequence is TGTGCCAGCTCATCAACTCAAGAGACCCAGTACTTC. Encoded protein: CASSSTQETQYF. This chain connects TRBV18 to TRBJ2-5; D is unresolved. This CDR3 comprises 12 residues. Per the germline V gene, CDR1 is KGHSH and CDR2 is LQKENI. With 5 bases removed from V and 2 bases from J, the gap between germline ends came to 6 bases.

V gene TRBV21-1 combines with J gene TRBJ1-1; the table's D call, TRBD1, was not checked against the DNA. TRBV21-1 is listed as a pseudogene. The CDR3 is made up of 16 amino acids. CDR3 in amino acids: CASTISPGQGHTEAFF. CDR3 nucleotides: TGTGCCAGCACTATTTCCCCGGGACAGGGTCACACTGAAGCTTTCTTT.

The chain joins TRBV18 to TRBJ1-1, with D unclear. CDR1 and CDR2 from the germline V gene are KGHSH and LQKENI. The CDR3 has 14 residues. V shed 3 bases and J shed 0 bases, with 8 bases lying between them. Here the CDR3 reads CASSPGVMNTEAFF. The CDR3 nucleotides are TGTGCCAGCTCACCGGGAGTTATGAACACTGAAGCTTTCTTT.

The CDR3 sequence: CASSAPWTSGGNNEQFF. CDR3 DNA: TGTGCCAGCAGTGCCCCATGGACTAGCGGGGGAAACAATGAGCAGTTCTTC. This chain links TRBV25-1 with TRBJ2-1; 13 bases are shared with TRBD2. The V gene end was trimmed by 4 bases and the J gene end by 5 bases; junction bases not matched to a gene: 8. Germline CDR1 is MGHDK and CDR2 is SYGVNS. The CDR3 consists of 17 residues.

This chain uses TRBV25-1 with TRBJ2-6; 7 bases agree with TRBD1. The CDR3 covers 17 residues. V shed 1 base, J shed 4 bases, and the junction held 7 bases outside the gene matches. Germline assignment: CDR1 MGHDK and CDR2 SYGVNS. The CDR3 DNA reads TGTGCCAGCAGTGAATCCGCCGGGACAGTGGGGGCCAACGTCCTGACTTTC. This gives the protein CASSESAGTVGANVLTF.

V gene TRBV7-8 combines with J gene TRBJ1-6, with 7 nucleotides matching TRBD1. The germline gives CDR1 SGHVS, CDR2 FQNEAQ. This CDR3 contains 14 residues. V lost 8 bases and J lost 4; bases outside the gene matches: 5. The CDR3 DNA follows: TGTGCCAGCGCTGCGACAGGGTATAATTCACCCCTCCACTTT. Translation gives CASAATGYNSPLHF.

This clone was observed once. The chain uses TRBV5-5 and TRBJ1-2; maybe TRBD1 (6 bases). Trimming left V 2 bases short and J 6 bases short, with 14 bases between. This CDR3 contains 14 residues. Germline V lookup: CDR1 SGHKS, CDR2 YYEKEE (reference sequence). The CDR3 sequence is CASSLGRGRDGYTF. The CDR3 DNA is TGTGCCAGCAGCTTAGGCAGGGGTCGGGATGGCTACACCTTC.

The gene calls are TRBV6-5 and TRBJ1-1; no definite D call. The CDR3 runs 12 residues. Trimming took off 0 bases at V and 8 bases at J, with 7 bases between the two ends. Germline CDR1 MNHEY, CDR2 SVGAGI. In DNA form, the CDR3 reads TGTGCCAGCAGTTACTCTACCGGGGAAGCTTTCTTT. It yields the protein CASSYSTGEAFF.

This clone occurred once. V is TRBV7-2 and J is TRBJ2-2, with 7 bases lining up with TRBD2. Germline V CDR1 and CDR2: SGHTA, FQGNSA. V lost 3 bases, J lost 5 bases, and 9 bases stayed unmatched. The CDR3 spans 16 residues. The CDR3 nucleotides are TGTGCCAGCAGCTTCTACCGAAACGGGAGGACCGGGGAGCTGTTTTTT. Protein: CASSFYRNGRTGELFF.

The CDR3 DNA reads TGTGCCAGCAGCGGACCGGGGACGGGAGGGCGTGGCTACACCTTC. Amino acid sequence: CASSGPGTGGRGYTF. The chain employs TRBV9 and TRBJ1-2; D might be TRBD1 (5 bases). V was shortened by 3 bases and J by 7 bases, with 19 bases between the two germline ends. Germline-derived CDR1 and CDR2 are SGDLS and YYNGEE. The CDR3 is made up of 15 amino acids.